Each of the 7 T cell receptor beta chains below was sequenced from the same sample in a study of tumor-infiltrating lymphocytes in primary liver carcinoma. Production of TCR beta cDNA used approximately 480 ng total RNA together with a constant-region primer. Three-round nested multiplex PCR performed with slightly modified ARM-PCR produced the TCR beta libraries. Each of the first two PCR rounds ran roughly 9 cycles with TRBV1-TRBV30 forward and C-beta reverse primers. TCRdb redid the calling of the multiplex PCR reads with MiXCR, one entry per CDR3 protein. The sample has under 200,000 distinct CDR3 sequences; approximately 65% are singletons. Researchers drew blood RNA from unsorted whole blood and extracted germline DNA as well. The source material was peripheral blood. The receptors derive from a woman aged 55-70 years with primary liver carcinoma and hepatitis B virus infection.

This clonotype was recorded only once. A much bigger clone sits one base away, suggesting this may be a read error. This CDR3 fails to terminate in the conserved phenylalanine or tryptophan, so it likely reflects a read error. For the CDR3, the DNA is TGTGCCAGCAGCCAAGATGGGAGCGGATCCCCCTACGAGCAGTACTCC. This gives the protein CASSQDGSGSPYEQYS. This chain joins TRBV4-2 and TRBJ2-7; D possibly corresponds to TRBD2 (5 bases). Trimming stripped 0 bases from V and 2 bases from J, with 14 bases between. In germline, CDR1 is LGHNA, CDR2 YNFKEQ. The CDR3 runs 16 residues.

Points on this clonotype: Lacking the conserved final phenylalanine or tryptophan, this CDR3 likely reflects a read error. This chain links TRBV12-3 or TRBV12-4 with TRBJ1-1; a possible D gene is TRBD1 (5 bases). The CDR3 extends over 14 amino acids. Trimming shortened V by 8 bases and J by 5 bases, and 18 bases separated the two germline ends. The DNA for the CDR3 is TGTGCCAGCTCTTCAGGGCGGGAGAATACTGAAGCTTTCATT. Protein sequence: CASSSGRENTEAFI.

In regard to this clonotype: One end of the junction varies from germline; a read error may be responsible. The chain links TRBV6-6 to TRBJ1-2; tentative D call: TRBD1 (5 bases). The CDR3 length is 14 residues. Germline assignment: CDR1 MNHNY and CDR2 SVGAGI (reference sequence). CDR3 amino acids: CASRSLGRQGGYTF. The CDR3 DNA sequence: TGTGCCAGCAGAAGCCTCGGGAGGCAGGGCGGCTACACCTTT.

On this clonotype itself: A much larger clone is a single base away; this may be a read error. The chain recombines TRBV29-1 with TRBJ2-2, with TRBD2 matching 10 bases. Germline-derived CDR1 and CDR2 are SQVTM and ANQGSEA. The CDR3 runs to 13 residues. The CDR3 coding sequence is TGCAGCGTAGGGACTAGCGCCACCCGGGAGCTGTTTTTT. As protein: CSVGTSATRELFF.

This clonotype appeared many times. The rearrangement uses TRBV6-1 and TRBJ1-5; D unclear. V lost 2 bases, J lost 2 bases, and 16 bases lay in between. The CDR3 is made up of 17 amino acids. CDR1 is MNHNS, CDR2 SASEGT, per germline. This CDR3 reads CASSEIPRAEGNQPQHF. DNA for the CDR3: TGTGCCAGCAGTGAAATCCCGAGGGCAGAGGGCAATCAGCCCCAGCATTTT.

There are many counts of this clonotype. CDR3 loop: CASSDRRSNTGELFF. CDR3 nucleotides: TGCGCCAGCAGTGATAGACGGTCGAACACCGGGGAGCTGTTTTTT. J is TRBJ2-2 and V is TRBV10-1; D not certain. The V end lost 3 bases, the J end lost 0 bases, and 8 bases lay between the germline ends. The germline V gene encodes CDR1 WNHNN and CDR2 SYGVQD (reference sequence). The CDR3 is made up of 15 amino acids.

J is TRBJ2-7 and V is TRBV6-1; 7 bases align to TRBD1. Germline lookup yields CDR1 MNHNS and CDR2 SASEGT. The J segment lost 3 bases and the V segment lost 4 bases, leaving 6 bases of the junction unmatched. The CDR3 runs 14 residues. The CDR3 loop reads CASSAATGHYEQYF. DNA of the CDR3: TGTGCCAGCAGTGCCGCGACAGGGCACTACGAGCAGTACTTC.